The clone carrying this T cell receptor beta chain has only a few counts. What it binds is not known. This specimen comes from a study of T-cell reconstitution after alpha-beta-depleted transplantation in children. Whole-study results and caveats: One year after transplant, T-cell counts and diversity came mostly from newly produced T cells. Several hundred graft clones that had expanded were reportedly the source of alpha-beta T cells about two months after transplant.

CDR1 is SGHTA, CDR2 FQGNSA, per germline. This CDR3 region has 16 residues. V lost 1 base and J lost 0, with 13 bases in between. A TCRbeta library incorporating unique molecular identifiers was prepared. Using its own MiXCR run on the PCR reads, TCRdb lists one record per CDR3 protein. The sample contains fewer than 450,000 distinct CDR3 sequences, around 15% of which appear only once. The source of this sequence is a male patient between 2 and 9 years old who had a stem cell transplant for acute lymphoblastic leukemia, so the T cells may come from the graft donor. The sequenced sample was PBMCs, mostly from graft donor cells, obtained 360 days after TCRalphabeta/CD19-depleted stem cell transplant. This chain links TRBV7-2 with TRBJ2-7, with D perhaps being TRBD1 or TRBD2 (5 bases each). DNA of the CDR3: TGTGCCAGCAGCTTAGATAGCTGGGGGAGCTCCTACGAGCAGTACTTC. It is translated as CASSLDSWGSSYEQYF. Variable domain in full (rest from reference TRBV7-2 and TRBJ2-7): GAGVSQSPSNKVTEKGKDVELRCDPISGHTALYWYRQSLGQGLEFLIYFQGNSAPDKSGLPSDRFSAERTGGSVSTLTIQRTQQEDSAVYLCASSLDSWGSSYEQYFGPGTRLTVT.